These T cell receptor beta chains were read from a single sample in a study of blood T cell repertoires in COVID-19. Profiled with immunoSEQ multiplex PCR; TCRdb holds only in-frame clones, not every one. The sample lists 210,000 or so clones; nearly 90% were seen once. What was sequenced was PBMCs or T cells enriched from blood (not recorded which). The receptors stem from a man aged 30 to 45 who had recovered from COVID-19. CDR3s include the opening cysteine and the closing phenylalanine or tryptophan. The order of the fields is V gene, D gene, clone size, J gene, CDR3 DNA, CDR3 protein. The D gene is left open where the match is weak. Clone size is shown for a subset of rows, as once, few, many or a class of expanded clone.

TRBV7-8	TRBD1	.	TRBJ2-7	TGTGCCAGCAGCTCTTTACAGGGGGCGCTTGGAAAGTACTTC	CASSSLQGALGKYF
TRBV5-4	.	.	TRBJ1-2	TGTGCCAGCAGCTTGGCCCCGAGGTCAAATATTAACTATGGCTACACCTTC	CASSLAPRSNINYGYTF
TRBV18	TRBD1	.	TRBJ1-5	TGTGCCAGCTCACGATCCACCGGGACAGGAGCCCAGCATTTT	CASSRSTGTGAQHF
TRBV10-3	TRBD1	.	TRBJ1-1	TGTGCCATCTCCAAGACAGGGGACACTGAAGCTTTCTTT	CAISKTGDTEAFF
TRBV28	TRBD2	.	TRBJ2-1	TGTGCCAGCAGCCGAAGGGCTAGCGGGAGTAATGAGCAGTTCTTC	CASSRRASGSNEQFF
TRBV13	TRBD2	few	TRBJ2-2	TGTGCCAGCAGCTTAGGCCGGGTCAGCGGGGCGAGCGCGACAAAGAACACCGGGGAGCTGTTTTTT	CASSLGRVSGASATKNTGELFF
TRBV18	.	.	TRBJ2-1	TGTGCCAGCTCACCACTCTCGGGGACTCCCAATGAGCAGTTCTTC	CASSPLSGTPNEQFF
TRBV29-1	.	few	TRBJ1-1	TGCAGCGTCAGGGGGAACACTGAAGCTTTCTTT	CSVRGNTEAFF
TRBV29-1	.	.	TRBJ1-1	TGCAGCGTTGGTCATGGCGGCGGTGAAGCTTTCTTT	CSVGHGGGEAFF
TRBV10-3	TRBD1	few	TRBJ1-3	TGTGCCATCAGTGGAGACAGGGGTAGCTCTGGAAACACCATATATTTT	CAISGDRGSSGNTIYF
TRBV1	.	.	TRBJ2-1	TGCACCAGCAGCCAAGTGGAACTAGCGGGAGGCACCTGCGAAAACAATGAGCAGTTCTTC	CTSSQVELAGGTCENNEQFF
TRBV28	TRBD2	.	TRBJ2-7	TGTGCCAGCAGTTTTGCTAGCGGCGAATACGAGCAGTACTTC	CASSFASGEYEQYF
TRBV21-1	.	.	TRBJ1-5	TGTGCCAGCAGCAATTATATAGGTCACAGGTATCAGCCCCAGCATTTT	CASSNYIGHRYQPQHF
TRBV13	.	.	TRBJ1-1	TGTGCCAGCAGCTATTACGGGGGAATGAACACTGAAGCTTTCTTT	CASSYYGGMNTEAFF
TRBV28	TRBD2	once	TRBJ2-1	TGTGCCAGCAGCCCCCCCAGCGGGAGCTCCTACAATGAGCAGTTCTTC	CASSPPSGSSYNEQFF
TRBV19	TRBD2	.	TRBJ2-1	TGTGCCAGTAGTATAGTGAGCGGGACTAGCGGGACGCGCAATGAGCAGTTCTTC	CASSIVSGTSGTRNEQFF
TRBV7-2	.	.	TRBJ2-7	TGTGCCAGCAGCTTGGGCCCCGATACCTACGAGCAGTACTTC	CASSLGPDTYEQYF
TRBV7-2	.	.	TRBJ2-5	TGTGCCAGCAGCCAAGACAGACAAGAGACCCAGTACTTC	CASSQDRQETQYF
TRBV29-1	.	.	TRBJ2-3	TGCAGCGTTGGGACTACGACTAGCACAGATACGCAGTATTTT	CSVGTTTSTDTQYF
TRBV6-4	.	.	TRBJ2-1	TGTGCCAGCAGTGTATGTCCAGCGACGCGGTTCTTC	CASSVCPATRFF
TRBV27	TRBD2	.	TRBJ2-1	TGTGCCAGCACCTTAGGAACTAGCGAGTTCTTC	CASTLGTSEFF
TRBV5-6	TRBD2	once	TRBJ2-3	TGTGCCAGCAGCTTGGATTTTGGGACTACCAGCACAGATACGCAGTATTTT	CASSLDFGTTSTDTQYF
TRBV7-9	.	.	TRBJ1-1	TGTGCCAGCAGCTTAGCTTGGGGGGATGAAGCTTTCTTT	CASSLAWGDEAFF
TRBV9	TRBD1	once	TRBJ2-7	TGTGCCAGCAGCGTACAGGGGGAATTAGGCGAGCAGTACTTC	CASSVQGELGEQYF
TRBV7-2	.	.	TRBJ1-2	TGTGCCAGCAGCTTAGCGGGCCTTTACAACTATGGCTACACCTTC	CASSLAGLYNYGYTF
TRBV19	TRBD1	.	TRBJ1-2	TGTGCCACTAACCCCGGGACAGGGGGCGGTGGCTACACCTTC	CATNPGTGGGGYTF
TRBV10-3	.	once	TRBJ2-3	TGTGCCATCAGTGAGCGGGAGACAGATACGCAGTATTTT	CAISERETDTQYF
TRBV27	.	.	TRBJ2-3	TGTGCCAGCAGTTTATACGACAGGTATAAAGATACGCAGTATTTT	CASSLYDRYKDTQYF
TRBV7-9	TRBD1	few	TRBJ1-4	TGTGCCAGCAGCCCACAGGGGGAAAAACTGTTTTTT	CASSPQGEKLFF
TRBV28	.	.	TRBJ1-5	TGTGCCAGCAGTCCCCCGGGGAGCCAGCCCCAGCATTTT	CASSPPGSQPQHF
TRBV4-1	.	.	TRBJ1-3	TGCGCCAGCAGCCAAGTAGGAGGAGGTGGAAACACCATATATTTT	CASSQVGGGGNTIYF
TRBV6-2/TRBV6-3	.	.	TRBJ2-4	TGTGCCAGCAGTCGGAGGGCCAAAAACATTCAGTACTTC	CASSRRAKNIQYF
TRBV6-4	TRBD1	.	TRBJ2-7	TGTGCCAGCAGTGCCGAACAGGGGTACGAGCAGTACTTC	CASSAEQGYEQYF
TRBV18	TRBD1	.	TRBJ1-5	TGTGCCAGCTCCCAAGGACAGGGTCCAAATCAGCCCCAGCATTTT	CASSQGQGPNQPQHF
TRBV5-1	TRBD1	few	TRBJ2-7	TGCGCCAGCCGACGGACAGGGGGTTACGAGCAGTACTTC	CASRRTGGYEQYF
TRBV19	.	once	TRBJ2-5	TGTGCCAGTAGCCGGTCGATCCTTTCCGAAGAGACCCAGTACTTC	CASSRSILSEETQYF
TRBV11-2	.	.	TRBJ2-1	TGTGCCAGCAGCTACAACTACAATGAGCAGTTCTTC	CASSYNYNEQFF
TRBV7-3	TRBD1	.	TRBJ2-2	TGTGCCAGCAGCGGACAGGGGTCCATTGGGACCGGGGAGCTGTTTTTT	CASSGQGSIGTGELFF
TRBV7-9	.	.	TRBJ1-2	TGTGCCAGCAGCCCCCTGCGGGGGGGAGATGGCTACACCTTC	CASSPLRGGDGYTF
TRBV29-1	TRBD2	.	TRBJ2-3	TGCAGCGTTGAAGACATCGGGGGGTCCTCTAGCACAGATACGCAGTATTTT	CSVEDIGGSSSTDTQYF
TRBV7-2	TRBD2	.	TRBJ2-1	TGTGCCAGCAGCTTACAGACTAGCGGGAGTTACAATGAGCAGTTCTTC	CASSLQTSGSYNEQFF
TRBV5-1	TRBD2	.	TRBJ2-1	TGCGCCAGCAGCGCACCGGGAGGAATGCTAACTAGCGGGAGTGGGAATGAGCAGTTCTTC	CASSAPGGMLTSGSGNEQFF
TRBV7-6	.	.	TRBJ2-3	TGTGCCAGCAGCTTAGAGGGGGGAGACAGGGCTCCGTCTGCGCAGTATTTT	CASSLEGGDRAPSAQYF
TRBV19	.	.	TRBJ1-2	TGTGCCAGTAGTATAGGTCCGTCTAACTATGGCTACACCTTC	CASSIGPSNYGYTF
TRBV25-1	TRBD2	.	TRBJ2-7	TGTGCCAGCAGTGCTACGACCTGGACTAGCGGCACCTACGAGCAGTACTTC	CASSATTWTSGTYEQYF
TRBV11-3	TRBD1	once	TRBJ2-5	TGTGCCAGCAGCCGAGCGGGACAGGGCGTAGAGACCCAGTACTTC	CASSRAGQGVETQYF
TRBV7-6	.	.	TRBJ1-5	TGTGCCAGCAGCTTAGATCCAGGGTTGGTTCAGCCCCAGCATTTT	CASSLDPGLVQPQHF
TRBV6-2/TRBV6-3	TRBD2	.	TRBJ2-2	TGTGCCAGCAGCCCCACTAGCGGGGGGTGGCGGACCACCGGGGAGCTGTTTTTT	CASSPTSGGWRTTGELFF
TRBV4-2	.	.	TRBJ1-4	TGTGCCAGCAGCCAAGGGGGGGATGATAATGAAAAACTGTTTTTT	CASSQGGDDNEKLFF
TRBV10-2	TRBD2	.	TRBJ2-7	TGCGCCAGCAGTTTAGCGGGAGGGTCCTCCGAGCAGTACTTC	CASSLAGGSSEQYF
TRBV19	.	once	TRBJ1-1	TGTGCCAGTAGTGAACCGGCCGGGGGCACTGAAGCTTTCTTT	CASSEPAGGTEAFF
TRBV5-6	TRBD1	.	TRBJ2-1	TGTGCCAGCAGCTGGAGGGGACAGGGGTTCGTTGAGCAGTTCTTC	CASSWRGQGFVEQFF
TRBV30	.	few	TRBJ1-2	TGTGCCTGCCAAGGGGGGGGAAACTTTGGCTACACCTTC	CACQGGGNFGYTF
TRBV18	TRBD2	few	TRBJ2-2	TGTGCCAGCTCAGGTTCTAGCGGGAATCACGGGGAGCTGTTTTTT	CASSGSSGNHGELFF
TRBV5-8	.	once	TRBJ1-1	TGTGCCAGCAGCTTGGGGACAGAAGCTTTCTTT	CASSLGTEAFF
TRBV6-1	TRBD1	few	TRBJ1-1	TGTGCCAGCAGTGGAAGAATCAGGGGGTCGAACACTGAAGCTTTCTTT	CASSGRIRGSNTEAFF
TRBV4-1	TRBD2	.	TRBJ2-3	TGCGCCAGCAGCCAGATGGGACTAGCGGGAGGTACTTCTAGCACAGATACGCAGTATTTT	CASSQMGLAGGTSSTDTQYF
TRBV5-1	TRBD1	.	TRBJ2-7	TGCGCCAGCAGCTTCTCGACAGGGATCGAGCAGTACTTC	CASSFSTGIEQYF
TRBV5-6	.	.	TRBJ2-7	TGTGCCAGCAGCCAATTCAGACTTCCCATCTACGAGCAGTACTTC	CASSQFRLPIYEQYF
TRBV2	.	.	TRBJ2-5	TGTGCCAGCAGATGGAGGGCGGAGACCCAGTACTTC	CASRWRAETQYF